This T cell receptor (beta chain) was captured in a study of OX40 agonist ivuxolimab in advanced cancers. Using immunoSEQ multiplex PCR, the repertoire was profiled, and TCRdb retains in-frame clones only, with some absent. The data contain tens of thousands of clones, more than 85% of them singletons. CDR3 length: 17 residues. Trimming at V came to 0 bases and at J to 6 bases, leaving 5 bases not matched to a gene. Germline V gives CDR1 MGHRA, CDR2 YSYEKL. The TCR originated in an adult with an advanced solid tumor such as melanoma, head and neck, liver or kidney cancer. Sequences were derived from CD4+ or CD8+ T cells sorted from blood, sampled in a trial of the OX40 agonist ivuxolimab. V and J are TRBV4-1 and TRBJ2-2, with 12 bases matching TRBD1. CDR3 nucleotides: TGCGCCAGCAGCCAAGACCGGGACAGGGGGCGGGCCGGGGAGCTGTTTTTT. Residues: CASSQDRDRGRAGELFF.